Sequencing of this T cell receptor (beta chain) was carried out in a study of T cell repertoires in cytomegalovirus infection. For the study at large: Indications of both CMV infection and matching HLA type were provided by public TCR beta signatures. Broader study findings: There were carriers of CMV plus the relevant HLA, and cumulative public TCR beta family frequency identified them. Ex vivo responses were dominated by HLA-C-restricted CMV-specific TCR beta clonotypes.

Germline V CDR1 and CDR2: SGHVS, FNYEAQ. This CDR3 comprises 16 residues. Trimming cost V 5 bases and J 7 bases, with 18 bases left between them. MiXCR, applied by TCRdb to the reads, yields one record per CDR3 protein. The sample contains 200,000 to 300,000 distinct CDR3 sequences, roughly an eighth of which appear only once. This clonotype was seen repeatedly, ten times or more. The antigen is unknown. This clonotype was sampled from a human donor in good health (CMV status not recorded). Some clones in this sample may be carry-over from other donors' samples. The sample consisted of PBMCs. The gene calls are TRBV7-6 and TRBJ1-6; D remains unclear. The CDR3 spells CASSRLSTRGNSPLHF. The DNA for the CDR3 is TGTGCCAGCAGCCGATTGTCGACCCGTGGAAATTCACCCCTCCACTTT.